This T cell receptor (beta chain) came from a study of shared clonotypes between healthy human individuals. Generated by immunoSEQ multiplex PCR, the TCRdb table keeps only in-frame clones and is missing some. The data contain some 700,000 clones, 90% of them singletons. Study-level points and caveats: Of the naive CD4 clonotypes, roughly 5.5% were shared across several donors.

To note about this clone: Its antigen remains unknown.

This CDR3 is 10 amino acids long. CDR1 and CDR2 (germline): SQVTM, ANQGSEA. The sequencing input was memory CD8+ T cells from PBMCs. Subset reported: CD45RO+ cells pooled with CCR7-negative TemRA cells. J is TRBJ2-5 and V is TRBV29-1; D is unresolved. The J call may be mistaken, given a closer DNA end match to TRBJ2-7. The receptor was derived from a man aged 18-30 years in good health. Some clones in this sample may be carry-over from other donors' samples. The CDR3 DNA sequence: TGCAGCGTTGTGTCCTACGAGCAGTACTTC. Translation: CSVVSYEQYF.